This TCR beta chain was recovered during a study of T cell changes during pregnancy in multiple sclerosis (dated by TCRdb to between 2018 and 2021). General notes on the study: Changes in the T cell repertoire over the course of pregnancy were examined in this study in women with multiple sclerosis.

Library construction relied on the immunoSEQ multiplex PCR assay. This immuneACCESS table, as held by TCRdb, lists in-frame sequences with V and J called but not all clones. Of the missing ones, under half trace to an unresolved V gene in checked studies; the others have no known cause. This sample holds some 97,000 clones; 92% were observed only once. Less than 2% of the sample rests with the top ten. The CDR3 measures 18 amino acids from cysteine to phenylalanine. Here the CDR3 DNA is all that survives: 54 bases in frame from base 1. From V the trimming removes 5 bases and from J it removes 6 bases, while the gene matches leave 19 bases of the junction unaccounted for. The germline V gene yields SGHVS for CDR1 and FQNEAQ for CDR2. Turning to this clone: The specificity of this receptor is unknown. Base-call qualities are not available, and no considerably larger clone is one nucleotide away.

The sequence was obtained from a female donor with multiple sclerosis, enrolled in a pregnancy study. The rearrangement combines TRBV7-8 with TRBJ2-3, with 8 bases matching TRBD1. The material sequenced was peripheral blood, taken after pregnancy. The bases read TGTGCCAGCAGCATCCCCGGGACAGGTTTTTTGCTAAGTGATACGCAGTATTTT. It translates to CASSIPGTGFLLSDTQYF.